The rows below give T cell receptor beta chains drawn from one sample of a study of cytomegalovirus exposure and HLA in healthy donors. Repertoires were generated with immunoSEQ multiplex PCR, while TCRdb's copy carries only in-frame clones and drops some. The profile shows around 100,000 clones, approximately 74% of them singletons. The sample was PBMCs. The source is a woman aged 40 to 50 in good health and CMV-seronegative. CDR3s include the opening cysteine and the closing phenylalanine or tryptophan. Each record gives: J gene, V gene, D gene, clone size, CDR3 protein, CDR3 DNA. D genes are given only for firm matches. Some rows mark clone size as missing; the rest say once, few, many or name a class of expanded clone.

J gene: TRBJ1-2
V gene: TRBV5-4
D gene: TRBD1
clone size: few
CDR3 protein: CASSLPGTGTDYGYTF
CDR3 DNA: TGTGCCAGCAGCTTACCTGGGACCGGGACAGACTATGGCTACACCTTC

J gene: TRBJ2-3
V gene: TRBV5-4
D gene: TRBD2
clone size: once
CDR3 protein: CASSWTLAGSTDTQYF
CDR3 DNA: TGTGCCAGCAGCTGGACACTAGCGGGGAGCACAGATACGCAGTATTTT

J gene: TRBJ1-3
V gene: TRBV13
D gene: NA
clone size: NA
CDR3 protein: CASSLGKGGSGNTIYF
CDR3 DNA: TGTGCCAGCAGCTTAGGAAAGGGAGGGTCTGGAAACACCATATATTTT

J gene: TRBJ2-5
V gene: TRBV2
D gene: TRBD2
clone size: NA
CDR3 protein: CASSEGGLAGEETQYF
CDR3 DNA: TGTGCCAGCAGTGAAGGGGGACTAGCGGGGGAGGAGACCCAGTACTTC

J gene: TRBJ2-2
V gene: TRBV6-1
D gene: TRBD1
clone size: NA
CDR3 protein: CASKGQRTNTGELFF
CDR3 DNA: TGTGCCAGCAAGGGACAGCGTACGAACACCGGGGAGCTGTTTTTT

J gene: TRBJ2-5
V gene: TRBV7-3
D gene: TRBD2
clone size: NA
CDR3 protein: CASSLTSGRETQYF
CDR3 DNA: TGTGCCAGCAGCTTGACTAGCGGGAGGGAGACCCAGTACTTC

J gene: TRBJ2-3
V gene: TRBV18
D gene: TRBD1
clone size: NA
CDR3 protein: CASSRSGQLSTDTQYF
CDR3 DNA: TGTGCCAGCTCACGCTCGGGACAGCTAAGCACAGATACGCAGTATTTT

J gene: TRBJ1-1
V gene: TRBV28
D gene: NA
clone size: few
CDR3 protein: CASSFGGGWMAFF
CDR3 DNA: TGTGCCAGCAGTTTTGGGGGGGGATGGATGGCTTTCTTT

J gene: TRBJ2-5
V gene: TRBV7-2
D gene: NA
clone size: NA
CDR3 protein: CASTPQWRIEETQYF
CDR3 DNA: TGTGCCAGCACCCCTCAATGGCGGATTGAAGAGACCCAGTACTTC

J gene: TRBJ1-2
V gene: TRBV30
D gene: TRBD1
clone size: NA
CDR3 protein: CAWSVFPLTDRVYGYTF
CDR3 DNA: TGTGCCTGGAGTGTATTTCCGCTCACGGACAGGGTCTATGGCTACACCTTC

J gene: TRBJ2-6
V gene: TRBV4-3
D gene: NA
clone size: NA
CDR3 protein: CASSQDRGSGANVLTF
CDR3 DNA: TGCGCCAGCAGCCAAGACAGGGGCTCTGGGGCCAACGTCCTGACTTTC

J gene: TRBJ2-1
V gene: TRBV11-3
D gene: NA
clone size: NA
CDR3 protein: CASSLGQGSDEQFF
CDR3 DNA: TGTGCTAGCAGCTTAGGGCAGGGCTCTGATGAGCAGTTCTTC

J gene: TRBJ2-2
V gene: TRBV19
D gene: NA
clone size: NA
CDR3 protein: CASSLGQIYTGELFF
CDR3 DNA: TGTGCCAGTAGTCTGGGACAAATATACACCGGGGAGCTGTTTTTT

J gene: TRBJ1-3
V gene: TRBV30
D gene: NA
clone size: NA
CDR3 protein: CATDFSGNTIYF
CDR3 DNA: TGTGCGACAGATTTCTCTGGAAACACCATATATTTT

J gene: TRBJ2-3
V gene: TRBV9
D gene: TRBD2
clone size: NA
CDR3 protein: CASSVAGGPTDTQYF
CDR3 DNA: TGTGCCAGCAGCGTAGCGGGGGGTCCCACAGATACGCAGTATTTT

J gene: TRBJ1-2
V gene: TRBV6-5
D gene: TRBD1
clone size: once
CDR3 protein: CASSIRTGGNYGYTF
CDR3 DNA: TGTGCCAGCAGCATTAGGACAGGGGGCAACTATGGCTACACCTTC

J gene: TRBJ2-1
V gene: TRBV7-2
D gene: NA
clone size: few
CDR3 protein: CASSSLNNEQFF
CDR3 DNA: TGTGCCAGCAGCTCCCTAAACAATGAGCAGTTCTTC

J gene: TRBJ2-5
V gene: TRBV27
D gene: TRBD1
clone size: NA
CDR3 protein: CASSQGQASRTQYF
CDR3 DNA: TGTGCCAGCAGTCAGGGACAGGCTTCGAGGACCCAGTACTTC

J gene: TRBJ2-1
V gene: TRBV7-3
D gene: TRBD2
clone size: NA
CDR3 protein: CASSPELAGGNEQFF
CDR3 DNA: TGTGCCAGCAGCCCTGAACTAGCGGGGGGCAATGAGCAGTTCTTC

J gene: TRBJ1-1
V gene: TRBV29-1
D gene: TRBD1
clone size: NA
CDR3 protein: CSVLPGQGVSMAFF
CDR3 DNA: TGCAGCGTACTCCCGGGACAGGGGGTAAGTATGGCTTTCTTT

J gene: TRBJ1-2
V gene: TRBV6-5
D gene: NA
clone size: NA
CDR3 protein: CASSYRRPRRDYGYTF
CDR3 DNA: TGTGCCAGCAGTTACAGGAGGCCCCGACGAGACTATGGCTACACCTTC

J gene: TRBJ2-2
V gene: TRBV10-3
D gene: TRBD1
clone size: once
CDR3 protein: CAIRDGQGANTGELFF
CDR3 DNA: TGTGCCATCAGGGACGGACAGGGGGCGAACACCGGGGAGCTGTTTTTT

J gene: TRBJ1-5
V gene: TRBV7-8
D gene: TRBD1
clone size: NA
CDR3 protein: CASSLNNRGGQPQHF
CDR3 DNA: TGTGCCAGCAGCTTAAATAACAGGGGTGGCCAGCCCCAGCATTTT

J gene: TRBJ2-3
V gene: TRBV9
D gene: TRBD2
clone size: NA
CDR3 protein: CASSVSGGTDTQYF
CDR3 DNA: TGTGCCAGCAGCGTTAGCGGGGGCACAGATACGCAGTATTTT

J gene: TRBJ1-2
V gene: TRBV6-5
D gene: TRBD1
clone size: NA
CDR3 protein: CASRVFEAGGYGYTF
CDR3 DNA: TGTGCCAGCAGAGTGTTCGAGGCAGGGGGATATGGCTACACCTTC

J gene: TRBJ2-6
V gene: TRBV6-1
D gene: TRBD1
clone size: NA
CDR3 protein: CASSEAGDRNFSGANVLTF
CDR3 DNA: TGTGCCAGCAGTGAAGCTGGGGACAGGAATTTCTCTGGGGCCAACGTCCTGACTTTC

J gene: TRBJ2-7
V gene: TRBV6-1
D gene: NA
clone size: NA
CDR3 protein: CASSDVSRGNYEQYF
CDR3 DNA: TGTGCCAGCAGTGACGTATCTAGGGGGAACTACGAGCAGTACTTC

J gene: TRBJ2-7
V gene: TRBV6-1
D gene: NA
clone size: NA
CDR3 protein: CASSELGEGYEQYF
CDR3 DNA: TGTGCCAGCAGTGAATTGGGAGAGGGTTACGAGCAGTACTTC

J gene: TRBJ1-4
V gene: TRBV6-5
D gene: NA
clone size: NA
CDR3 protein: CASSYRGIEKLFF
CDR3 DNA: TGTGCCAGCAGTTACCGGGGGATTGAAAAACTGTTTTTT

J gene: TRBJ2-3
V gene: TRBV6-5
D gene: NA
clone size: NA
CDR3 protein: CASSSAGARTDTQYF
CDR3 DNA: TGTGCCAGCAGTTCCGCGGGGGCCCGAACAGATACGCAGTATTTT

J gene: TRBJ2-2
V gene: TRBV6-6
D gene: TRBD2
clone size: NA
CDR3 protein: CASTGLAGTNTGELFF
CDR3 DNA: TGTGCCAGCACAGGACTAGCGGGGACGAACACCGGGGAGCTGTTTTTT

J gene: TRBJ2-1
V gene: TRBV30
D gene: NA
clone size: NA
CDR3 protein: CAWTRQAPYNEQFF
CDR3 DNA: TGTGCCTGGACTAGACAGGCACCCTACAATGAGCAGTTCTTC

J gene: TRBJ1-1
V gene: TRBV5-6
D gene: TRBD1
clone size: NA
CDR3 protein: CASSEGTGRNTEAFF
CDR3 DNA: TGTGCCAGCAGCGAAGGGACAGGGCGGAACACTGAAGCTTTCTTT

J gene: TRBJ1-2
V gene: TRBV9
D gene: NA
clone size: NA
CDR3 protein: CASSPRGDNTGFSGYTF
CDR3 DNA: TGTGCCAGCAGCCCACGTGGAGATAATACAGGGTTCTCTGGCTACACCTTC

J gene: TRBJ1-1
V gene: TRBV9
D gene: NA
clone size: few
CDR3 protein: CASSVGGYTEAFF
CDR3 DNA: TGTGCCAGCAGCGTAGGAGGGTACACTGAAGCTTTCTTT

J gene: TRBJ1-1
V gene: TRBV12-5
D gene: NA
clone size: NA
CDR3 protein: CASGLTVNTEAFF
CDR3 DNA: TGTGCTAGTGGACTTACAGTGAACACTGAAGCTTTCTTT

J gene: TRBJ2-1
V gene: TRBV27
D gene: TRBD1
clone size: few
CDR3 protein: CASSWGTGGNQQFF
CDR3 DNA: TGTGCCAGCAGCTGGGGGACAGGGGGCAATCAGCAGTTCTTC

J gene: TRBJ2-7
V gene: TRBV10-3
D gene: TRBD2
clone size: NA
CDR3 protein: CAISVTSGGSYEQYF
CDR3 DNA: TGTGCCATCAGTGTGACCAGCGGGGGATCCTACGAGCAGTACTTC

J gene: TRBJ2-3
V gene: TRBV5-1
D gene: NA
clone size: NA
CDR3 protein: CASSLVPVTAVTDTQYF
CDR3 DNA: TGCGCCAGCAGCTTGGTTCCAGTCACCGCAGTGACAGATACGCAGTATTTT

J gene: TRBJ2-2
V gene: TRBV19
D gene: TRBD1
clone size: NA
CDR3 protein: CASGGTGNTGELFF
CDR3 DNA: TGTGCCAGTGGGGGGACAGGGAACACCGGGGAGCTGTTTTTT

J gene: TRBJ1-1
V gene: TRBV5-1
D gene: TRBD1
clone size: few
CDR3 protein: CASSTGQGGTEAFF
CDR3 DNA: TGCGCCAGCAGCACTGGACAGGGGGGCACTGAAGCTTTCTTT

J gene: TRBJ2-7
V gene: TRBV4-3
D gene: NA
clone size: NA
CDR3 protein: CASSQGLASGYEQYF
CDR3 DNA: TGCGCCAGCAGCCAGGGGCTAGCGTCAGGCTACGAGCAGTACTTC

J gene: TRBJ1-6
V gene: TRBV10-3
D gene: TRBD1
clone size: NA
CDR3 protein: CAISESGGENSPLHF
CDR3 DNA: TGTGCCATCAGTGAGTCAGGGGGCGAAAATTCACCCCTCCACTTT

J gene: TRBJ2-7
V gene: TRBV6-1
D gene: TRBD2
clone size: NA
CDR3 protein: CASSPTSGYEQYF
CDR3 DNA: TGTGCCAGCAGCCCGACTAGCGGCTACGAGCAGTACTTC

J gene: TRBJ2-2
V gene: TRBV28
D gene: TRBD2
clone size: NA
CDR3 protein: CASSLWGGTDDTGELFF
CDR3 DNA: TGTGCCAGCAGTTTATGGGGAGGGACGGATGACACCGGGGAGCTGTTTTTT

J gene: TRBJ2-7
V gene: TRBV7-8
D gene: TRBD2
clone size: few
CDR3 protein: CASSLRPGGSYEQYF
CDR3 DNA: TGTGCCAGCAGCCTCCGGCCTGGCGGGAGCTACGAGCAGTACTTC